The 11 T cell receptor beta chains below come from one sample, sequenced in a study of control samples from healthy donors and cancer patients. Some clones are missing from TCRdb's copy, which holds only in-frame ones; the method was immunoSEQ multiplex PCR. Here the sample spans about 150,000 clones, about 93% being singletons. Sequencing used blood. The receptors shown here come from a man aged 45 to 65 in good health.

This chain links TRBV7-8 with TRBJ2-3; D not resolved. Germline loops: CDR1 SGHVS, CDR2 FQNEAQ. The CDR3 runs 12 residues. Trimming left V 0 bases short and J 7 bases short, with 5 bases between. CDR3: CASSLAINTQYF. As DNA, the CDR3 is TGTGCCAGCAGCTTAGCCATAAATACGCAGTATTTT.

A single count supports this clone. The CDR3 coding sequence is TGTGCCAGTAGTATGGGGTGGGGCAGGGCTGAACCCTACAATGAGCAGTTCTTC. It translates to CASSMGWGRAEPYNEQFF. The chain uses TRBV19 and TRBJ2-1; D may be TRBD1 (5 bases). The CDR3 sequence is 18 residues long. CDR1 and CDR2 (germline): LNHDA, SQIVND (reference sequence). Trimming cost V 3 bases and J 2 bases, with 20 bases left between them.

The chain has TRBV19 and TRBJ2-1; D is unresolved. This CDR3 has 17 amino acids. Trimming left V 6 bases short and J 1 base short, with 19 bases between. Germline V CDR1 and CDR2: LNHDA, SQIVND (reference sequence). The CDR3, as DNA: TGTGCCAGTAGCAACCACCCGACTGACATTTCCTACAATGAGCAGTTCTTC. It translates to CASSNHPTDISYNEQFF.

The chain uses TRBV5-8 and TRBJ2-1; 11 bases fit TRBD2. The V and J ends lost 0 bases and 7 bases, in that order; junction bases with no gene match: 3. The germline V gene encodes CDR1 SGHTS and CDR2 YDEGEE. CDR3 length: 15 amino acids. The CDR3 protein is CASSLVLAGVNEQFF. The CDR3 DNA follows: TGTGCCAGCAGCTTGGTACTAGCGGGAGTGAATGAGCAGTTCTTC.

The genes are TRBV7-9 and TRBJ1-2; D gene ambiguous. From germline, CDR1 is SEHNR and CDR2 FQNEAQ (reference sequence). The CDR3 covers 13 residues. The germline V and J ends were trimmed by 1 base and 1 base, with 4 bases remaining between them. Here the CDR3 reads CASSLGVNYGYTF. In DNA form, the CDR3 reads TGTGCCAGCAGCTTAGGAGTTAACTATGGCTACACCTTC.

The V call is TRBV28, the J call TRBJ1-2, with D possibly TRBD1 on 6 matching bases. The CDR3 is made up of 15 amino acids. Trimming pared 2 bases from V and 1 base from J, leaving 11 bases between. Germline lookup yields CDR1 MDHEN and CDR2 SYDVKM. CDR3 nucleotides: TGTGCCAGCAGTTTAATGCGCAGGGGTAACTATGGCTACACCTTC. Protein sequence: CASSLMRRGNYGYTF.

Note on this clone: Other DNA sequences from this sample encode an identical CDR3 as well. This chain connects TRBV3-1 (or the pseudogene TRBV3-2) to TRBJ2-7, with D tentatively TRBD2 (5 bases). Germline V gives CDR1 LGHDT, CDR2 YNNKEL (reference sequence). The V end lost 4 bases, the J end lost 1 base, and 8 bases lay between the germline ends. The CDR3 runs 13 residues. CDR3 sequence: CASSPRGSYEQYF. In DNA form, the CDR3 reads TGTGCCAGCAGCCCCAGAGGGTCCTACGAGCAGTACTTC.

J is TRBJ2-7 and V is TRBV7-8; TRBD1 aligns across 8 bases. The V segment lost 4 bases and the J segment 3 bases; nucleotides outside the gene matches: 5. CDR3 length equals 14 residues. The germline gives CDR1 SGHVS, CDR2 FQNEAQ. The chain's CDR3 is CASSSGGQDYEQYF. In DNA form, the CDR3 reads TGTGCCAGCAGCTCCGGGGGACAGGACTACGAGCAGTACTTC.

The V and J genes are TRBV18 and TRBJ2-4; TRBD1 matches at 7 bases. The CDR3 length is 14 residues. In germline, CDR1 is KGHSH, CDR2 LQKENI. J lost 6 bases, V lost 3 bases, and 5 bases had no gene match. CDR3 region: CASSPSGQRNIQYF. CDR3 DNA: TGTGCCAGCTCACCGTCGGGACAGAGAAACATTCAGTACTTC.

The V gene is TRBV18, the J gene TRBJ1-1; D not resolved. Per the germline V gene, CDR1 is KGHSH and CDR2 is LQKENI. The length of the CDR3 is 14 residues. V was pared by 2 bases and J by 0 bases, with 7 bases between. The CDR3 DNA is TGTGCCAGCTCACCATCCGATCTGAACACTGAAGCTTTCTTT. Amino acid sequence: CASSPSDLNTEAFF.

The table lists this clone with many counts. The V and J genes are TRBV6-5 and TRBJ1-4; the D is unclear. This CDR3 comprises 14 residues. Between the trimmed V and J ends, which lost 0 bases and 5 bases, there was a span of 7 bases. Germline-derived CDR1 and CDR2 are MNHEY and SVGAGI. CDR3: CASSYSGANEKLFF. As DNA, the CDR3 is TGTGCCAGCAGTTACTCAGGAGCCAATGAAAAACTGTTTTTT.